This is a list of T cell receptor beta chains from one sample in a study of T cells in Graves' hyperthyroidism and ophthalmopathy. TCRdb passed the multiplex PCR reads through MiXCR, listing each CDR3 protein once. This table holds hundreds of thousands of distinct CDR3 sequences, 16% found once. Material: blood. The receptors derive from a woman in her late teens or twenties with Graves' hyperthyroidism. Each CDR3 is given with its conserved first and last residue. D genes are given only for firm matches. Rows give clone size only sometimes, using once, few, many, or a class for an expanded clone.

len	v_gene	j_gene	abundance	d_gene	CDR3aa	CDR3nt
18	TRBV24-1	TRBJ2-6	NA	TRBD1	CATSGPQGKNVGANVLTF	TGTGCCACCAGTGGCCCACAGGGGAAGAACGTGGGGGCCAACGTCCTGACTTTC
13	TRBV20-1	TRBJ2-2	NA	NA	CSVGRRNTGELFF	TGCAGTGTCGGTCGGAGAAACACCGGGGAGCTGTTTTTT
15	TRBV6-1	TRBJ2-2	NA	TRBD1	CASRNRGFGSGELFF	TGTGCCAGCAGGAACAGGGGGTTCGGGTCCGGGGAGCTGTTTTTT
14	TRBV11-3	TRBJ2-2	NA	NA	CASSAGGLTGELFF	TGTGCCAGCAGCGCTGGGGGCCTCACCGGGGAGCTGTTTTTT
13	TRBV7-2	TRBJ2-7	many	NA	CASSWRSYDGQYF	TGTGCCAGCAGCTGGAGGAGCTACGATGGGCAGTACTTC
16	TRBV20-1	TRBJ1-5	many	NA	CSASPSGQGGNQPQHF	TGCAGTGCTAGCCCCTCGGGGCAGGGAGGCAATCAGCCCCAGCATTTT
16	TRBV6-1	TRBJ1-3	NA	TRBD1	CASSPPGTGKGNTIYF	TGTGCCAGCAGTCCCCCAGGGACAGGGAAAGGAAACACCATATATTTT
14	TRBV5-6	TRBJ2-7	few	NA	CASSLSADGYEQYF	TGTGCCAGCAGCTTGTCGGCGGACGGGTACGAGCAGTACTTC
15	TRBV28	TRBJ2-1	many	NA	CASSLWDRSYNEQFF	TGTGCCAGCAGTTTATGGGATCGCTCCTACAATGAGCAGTTCTTC
14	TRBV6-1	TRBJ2-5	many	NA	CASSAGPSAETQYF	TGTGCCAGCAGCGCGGGGCCCTCGGCAGAGACCCAGTACTTC
12	TRBV20-1	TRBJ1-1	many	TRBD1	CSLIRGGTEAFF	TGCAGTCTGATCAGGGGGGGCACTGAAGCTTTCTTT
14	TRBV12-3/TRBV12-4	TRBJ1-1	many	TRBD1	CASSLDGTGSEAFF	TGTGCCAGCAGTTTGGACGGGACAGGGTCGGAAGCTTTCTTT
15	TRBV6-2/TRBV6-3	TRBJ1-5	few	NA	CASSYHQGGGQPQHF	TGTGCCAGCAGTTACCACCAGGGAGGTGGTCAGCCCCAGCATTTT
15	TRBV28	TRBJ1-1	many	NA	CASSLPAGPNTEAFF	TGTGCCAGCAGTTTACCGGCAGGCCCGAACACTGAAGCTTTCTTT
15	TRBV7-9	TRBJ2-7	NA	NA	CASSLAETFFGEQYF	TGTGCCAGCAGCTTAGCGGAGACATTTTTCGGGGAGCAGTACTTC
16	TRBV5-1	TRBJ2-7	many	TRBD2	CASSPGGGRSSYEQYF	TGCGCCAGCAGCCCCGGGGGGGGCAGGAGCTCCTACGAGCAGTACTTC
14	TRBV6-1	TRBJ1-1	many	TRBD1	CAIQGVQGFPEAFF	TGTGCCATCCAGGGGGTGCAGGGGTTTCCTGAAGCTTTCTTT